Sequencing of this T cell receptor beta chain was carried out in a study of CD8 T cells in ankylosing spondylitis. The germline V gene encodes CDR1 SQVTM and CDR2 ANQGSEA. V gave up 8 bases and J gave up 8 bases, with 15 bases separating them. The CDR3 extends over 12 amino acids. Study-level results: Made up of fewer than ten highly homologous variants, a TCR beta motif appeared characteristic of ankylosing spondylitis blood. With a CD8+ phenotype, disease-linked clones were relatively rare in peripheral blood.

The table lists this clonotype with a few counts. Its cognate antigen is unknown. Quantitative 5'-RACE with molecular barcodes was used to make the TCR beta libraries. MiXCR, applied by TCRdb to the 5' RACE reads, yields one record per CDR3 protein. The sample lists 350,000 to 450,000 distinct CDR3 sequences, about 25% occurring once. The sample consisted of blood, either unsorted or a sorted T cell fraction (not recorded which). The V call is TRBV29-1, the J call TRBJ2-2; D might be TRBD2 (5 bases). This receptor was taken from a male donor with ankylosing spondylitis. CDR3 bases: TGCAGCTCCTTATCGGGAATAGGGGAGCTGTTTTTT. This sequence encodes CSSLSGIGELFF.